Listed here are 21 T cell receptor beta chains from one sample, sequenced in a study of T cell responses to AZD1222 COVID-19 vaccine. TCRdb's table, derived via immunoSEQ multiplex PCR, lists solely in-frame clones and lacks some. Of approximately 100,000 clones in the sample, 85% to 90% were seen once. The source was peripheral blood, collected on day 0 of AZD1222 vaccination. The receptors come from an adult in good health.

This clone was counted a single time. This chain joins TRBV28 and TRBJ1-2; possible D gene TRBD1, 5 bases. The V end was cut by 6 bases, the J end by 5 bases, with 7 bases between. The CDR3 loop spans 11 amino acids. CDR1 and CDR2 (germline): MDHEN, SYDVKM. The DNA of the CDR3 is TGTGCCAGCAGGGGGGGATATGGCTACACCTTC. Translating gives CASRGGYGYTF.

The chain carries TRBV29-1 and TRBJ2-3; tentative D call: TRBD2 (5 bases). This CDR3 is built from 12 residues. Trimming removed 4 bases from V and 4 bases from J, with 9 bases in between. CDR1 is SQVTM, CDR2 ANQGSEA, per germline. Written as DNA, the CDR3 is TGCAGCGTTGGAGGGTGGGCAGATACGCAGTATTTT. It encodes CSVGGWADTQYF.

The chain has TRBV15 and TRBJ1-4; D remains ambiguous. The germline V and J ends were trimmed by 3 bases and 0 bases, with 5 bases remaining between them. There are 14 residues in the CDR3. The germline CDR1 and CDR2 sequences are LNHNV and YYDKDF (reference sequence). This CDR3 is CATSRQPTNEKLFF. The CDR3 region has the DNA TGTGCCACCAGCAGGCAACCAACTAATGAAAAACTGTTTTTT.

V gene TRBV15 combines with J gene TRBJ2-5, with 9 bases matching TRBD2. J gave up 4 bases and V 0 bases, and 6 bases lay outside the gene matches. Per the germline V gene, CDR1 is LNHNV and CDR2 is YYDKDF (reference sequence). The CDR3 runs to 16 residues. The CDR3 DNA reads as TGTGCCACCAGCAGAGATGGCGGGAGGGACCTAGAGACCCAGTACTTC. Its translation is CATSRDGGRDLETQYF. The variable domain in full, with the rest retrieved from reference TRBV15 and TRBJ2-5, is DAMVIQNPRYQVTQFGKPVTLSCSQTLNHNVMYWYQQKSSQAPKLLFHYYDKDFNNEADTPDNFQSRRPNTSFCFLDIRSPGLGDTAMYLCATSRDGGRDLETQYFGPGTRLLVL.

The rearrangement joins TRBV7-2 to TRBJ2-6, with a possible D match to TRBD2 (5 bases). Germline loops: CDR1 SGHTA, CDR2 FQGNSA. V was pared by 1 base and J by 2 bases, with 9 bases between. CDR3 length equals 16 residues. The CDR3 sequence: CASSLGGLPGANVLTF. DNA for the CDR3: TGTGCCAGCAGCTTAGGAGGGCTCCCTGGGGCCAACGTCCTGACTTTC.

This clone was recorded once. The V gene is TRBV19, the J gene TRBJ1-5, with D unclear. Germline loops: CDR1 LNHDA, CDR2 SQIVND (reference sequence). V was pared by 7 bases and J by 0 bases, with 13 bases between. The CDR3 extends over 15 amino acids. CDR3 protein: CASNPRLDSNQPQHF. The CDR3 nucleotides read TGTGCCAGTAACCCAAGACTCGATAGCAATCAGCCCCAGCATTTT.

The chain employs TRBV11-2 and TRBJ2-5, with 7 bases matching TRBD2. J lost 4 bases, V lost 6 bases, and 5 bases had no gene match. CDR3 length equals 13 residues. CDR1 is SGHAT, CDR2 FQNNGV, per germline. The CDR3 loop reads CASRLPGGETQYF. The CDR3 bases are TGTGCCAGCAGACTCCCGGGGGGAGAGACCCAGTACTTC.

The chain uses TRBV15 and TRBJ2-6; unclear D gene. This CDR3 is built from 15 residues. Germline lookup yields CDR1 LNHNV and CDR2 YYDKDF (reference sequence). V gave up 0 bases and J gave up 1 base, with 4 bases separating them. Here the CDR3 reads CATSRDRSGANVLTF. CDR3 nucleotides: TGTGCCACCAGCAGAGATCGGTCTGGGGCCAACGTCCTGACTTTC.

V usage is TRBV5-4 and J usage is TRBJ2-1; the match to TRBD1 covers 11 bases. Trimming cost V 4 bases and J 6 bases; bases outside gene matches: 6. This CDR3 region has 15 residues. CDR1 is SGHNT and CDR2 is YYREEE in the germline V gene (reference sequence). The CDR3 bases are TGTGCCAGCAGCCGCCGGACAGGGGGCCTCAATGAGCAGTTCTTC. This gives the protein CASSRRTGGLNEQFF. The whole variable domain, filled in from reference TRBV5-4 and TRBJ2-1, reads ETGVTQSPTHLIKTRGQQVTLRCSSQSGHNTVSWYQQALGQGPQFIFQYYREEENGRGNFPPRFSGLQFPNYSSELNVNALELDDSALYLCASSRRTGGLNEQFFGPGTRLTVL.

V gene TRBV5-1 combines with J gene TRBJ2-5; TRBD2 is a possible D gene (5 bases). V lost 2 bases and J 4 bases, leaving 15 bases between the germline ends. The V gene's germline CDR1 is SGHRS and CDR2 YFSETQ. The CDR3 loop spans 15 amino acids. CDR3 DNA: TGCGCCAGCAGCTTTGGAGGCCCGGCGGGAGAGACCCAGTACTTC. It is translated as CASSFGGPAGETQYF.

The CDR3, as DNA: TGTGCCAGCAGCTCTACTACAGGGGGCACTGAAGCTTTCTTT. As protein: CASSSTTGGTEAFF. The rearrangement links TRBV5-4 to TRBJ1-1; TRBD1 matches 8 bases. The CDR3 covers 14 residues. V trimming: 3 bases; J trimming: 4 bases; junction bases outside the gene matches: 5. Germline V gene data show CDR1 as SGHNT and CDR2 as YYREEE (reference sequence). The full variable domain, rest sourced from reference TRBV5-4 and TRBJ1-1, is ETGVTQSPTHLIKTRGQQVTLRCSSQSGHNTVSWYQQALGQGPQFIFQYYREEENGRGNFPPRFSGLQFPNYSSELNVNALELDDSALYLCASSSTTGGTEAFFGQGTRLTVV.

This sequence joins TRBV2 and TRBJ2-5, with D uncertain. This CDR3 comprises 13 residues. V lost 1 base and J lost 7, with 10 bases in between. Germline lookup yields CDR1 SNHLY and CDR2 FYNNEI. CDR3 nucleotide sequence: TGTGCCAGCAGTGAAGGAGACCTATCGACCCAGTACTTC. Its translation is CASSEGDLSTQYF.

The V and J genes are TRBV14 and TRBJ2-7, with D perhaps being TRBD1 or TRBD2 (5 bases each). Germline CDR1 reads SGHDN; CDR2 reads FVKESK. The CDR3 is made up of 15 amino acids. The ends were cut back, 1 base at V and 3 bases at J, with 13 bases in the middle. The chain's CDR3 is CASSQVLGTYYEQYF. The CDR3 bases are TGTGCCAGCAGCCAAGTATTAGGGACCTACTACGAGCAGTACTTC.

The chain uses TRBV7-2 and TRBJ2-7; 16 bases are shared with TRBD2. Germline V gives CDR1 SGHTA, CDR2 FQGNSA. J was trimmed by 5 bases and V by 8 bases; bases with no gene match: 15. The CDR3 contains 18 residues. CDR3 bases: TGTGCCAGCGGGGCGGGGACTAGCGGGAGGGCCTCTAGCCACGAGCAGTACTTC. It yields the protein CASGAGTSGRASSHEQYF. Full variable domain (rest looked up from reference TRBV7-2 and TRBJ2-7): GAGVSQSPSNKVTEKGKDVELRCDPISGHTALYWYRQSLGQGLEFLIYFQGNSAPDKSGLPSDRFSAERTGGSVSTLTIQRTQQEDSAVYLCASGAGTSGRASSHEQYFGPGTRLTVT.

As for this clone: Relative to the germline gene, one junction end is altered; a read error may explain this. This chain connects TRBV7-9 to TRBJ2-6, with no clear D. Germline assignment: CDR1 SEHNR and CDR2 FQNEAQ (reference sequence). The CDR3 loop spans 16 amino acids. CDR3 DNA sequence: TGTGCCAGCAGCCCCGCAGTGACATCTGCGGCCAACGTCCTGACTTTC. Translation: CASSPAVTSAANVLTF.

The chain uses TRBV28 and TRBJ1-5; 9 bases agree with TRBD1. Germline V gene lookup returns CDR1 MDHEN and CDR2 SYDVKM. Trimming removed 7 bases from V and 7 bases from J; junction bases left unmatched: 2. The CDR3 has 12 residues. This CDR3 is CASNRGQQPQHF. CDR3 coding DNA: TGTGCCAGCAACAGGGGGCAACAGCCCCAGCATTTT.

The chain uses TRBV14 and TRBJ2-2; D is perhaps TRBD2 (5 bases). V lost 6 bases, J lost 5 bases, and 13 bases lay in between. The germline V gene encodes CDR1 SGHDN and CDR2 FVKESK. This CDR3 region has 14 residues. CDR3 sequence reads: CASRSLEGTGELFF. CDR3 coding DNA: TGTGCCAGCAGATCCCTTGAGGGTACCGGGGAGCTGTTTTTT.

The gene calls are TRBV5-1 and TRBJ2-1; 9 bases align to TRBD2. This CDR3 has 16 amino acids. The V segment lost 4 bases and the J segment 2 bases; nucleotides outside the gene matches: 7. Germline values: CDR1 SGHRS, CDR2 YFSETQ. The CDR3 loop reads CASSPRAGGAYNEQFF. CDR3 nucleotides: TGCGCCAGCAGCCCGAGGGCGGGGGGGGCCTACAATGAGCAGTTCTTC.

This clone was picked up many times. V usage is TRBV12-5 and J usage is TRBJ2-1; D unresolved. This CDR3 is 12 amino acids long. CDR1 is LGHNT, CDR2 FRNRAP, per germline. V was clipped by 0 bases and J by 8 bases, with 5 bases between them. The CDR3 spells CASGLVLHEQFF. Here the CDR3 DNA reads TGTGCTAGTGGTTTGGTACTTCATGAGCAGTTCTTC. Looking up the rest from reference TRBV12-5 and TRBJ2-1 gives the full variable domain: DARVTQTPRHKVTEMGQEVTMRCQPILGHNTVFWYRQTMMQGLELLAYFRNRAPLDDSGMPKDRFSAEMPDATLATLKIQPSEPRDSAVYFCASGLVLHEQFFGPGTRLTVL.

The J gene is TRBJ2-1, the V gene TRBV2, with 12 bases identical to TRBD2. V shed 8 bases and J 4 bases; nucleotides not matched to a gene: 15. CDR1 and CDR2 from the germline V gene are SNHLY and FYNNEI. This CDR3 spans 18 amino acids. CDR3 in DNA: TGTGCCAGCCGAGGAGGGCTAGCGGGAGGGCGAGATTACAATGAGCAGTTCTTC. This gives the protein CASRGGLAGGRDYNEQFF.

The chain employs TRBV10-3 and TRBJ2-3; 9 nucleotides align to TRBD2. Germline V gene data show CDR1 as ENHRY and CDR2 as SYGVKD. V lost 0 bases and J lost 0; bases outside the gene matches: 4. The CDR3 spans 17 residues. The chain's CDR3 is CAISESPAGGSTDTQYF. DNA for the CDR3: TGTGCCATCAGTGAGTCGCCAGCGGGAGGTAGCACAGATACGCAGTATTTT.